A single sample gave rise to the 18 T cell receptor beta chains below, sequenced in a study of OX40 agonist ivuxolimab in advanced cancers. Sequenced by immunoSEQ multiplex PCR; TCRdb stores in-frame clones only, minus some. The sample includes roughly 53,000 clones, about 94% of them seen just once. This sample comprised CD4+ or CD8+ T cells sorted from blood, obtained in a trial of the OX40 agonist ivuxolimab. The receptor source for this set is an adult with an advanced solid tumor such as melanoma, head and neck, liver or kidney cancer.

CDR3 region: CASSLRWGFYEQYF. CDR3 DNA: TGCGCCAGCAGCTTGAGATGGGGGTTCTACGAGCAGTACTTC. V usage is TRBV5-1 and J usage is TRBJ2-7; D assignment may be TRBD1 or TRBD2 (5 bases each). There are 14 residues in the CDR3. CDR1 and CDR2 from the germline V gene are SGHRS and YFSETQ. V lost 1 base to trimming and J lost 3 bases, with 11 bases between them.

This sequence joins TRBV9 and TRBJ2-2; 8 nucleotides align to TRBD1. The ends lost 0 bases at V and 4 bases at J; junction bases unmatched: 14. Germline CDR1 reads SGDLS; CDR2 reads YYNGEE. The CDR3 has 19 residues. CDR3 loop: CASSVGDRGTRDLTGELFF. CDR3 in DNA: TGTGCCAGCAGCGTAGGTGACAGGGGAACCAGGGACCTCACCGGGGAGCTGTTTTTT.

The rearrangement uses TRBV6-1 and TRBJ1-3; no clear D. The CDR3 has 15 residues. The V end lost 2 bases, the J end lost 0 bases, and 8 bases lay between the germline ends. Germline loops: CDR1 MNHNS, CDR2 SASEGT. CDR3 bases: TGTGCCAGCAGTGAAAGGTGGAACTCTGGAAACACCATATATTTT. It is translated as CASSERWNSGNTIYF.

Details on this clone: An end of the junction does not agree with germline; a read error may underlie this. The rearrangement joins TRBV7-7 to TRBJ2-3; TRBD2 agrees at 10 bases. This CDR3 has 19 residues. Germline V lookup: CDR1 SSHAT, CDR2 FNYEAQ (reference sequence). The CDR3 loop is CASSLVDPGLAGVADTQYF. The CDR3 region has the DNA TGTGCTAGCAGCTTAGTTGATCCGGGGCTAGCGGGAGTTGCAGATACGCAGTATTTT.

The chain recombines TRBV2 with TRBJ1-1; D not certain. Germline CDR1 is SNHLY and CDR2 is FYNNEI. The CDR3 extends over 18 amino acids. The ends were cut back, 5 bases at V and 0 bases at J, with 22 bases in the middle. The CDR3 bases are TGTGCCAGCAGTACCCCCCAGGAGTTGAATTGGGTGAACACTGAAGCTTTCTTT. Its protein is CASSTPQELNWVNTEAFF.

This chain links TRBV6-6 with TRBJ2-1; unclear D gene. This CDR3 region has 15 residues. The V end was cut by 1 base, the J end by 7 bases, with 14 bases between. Germline assignment: CDR1 MNHNY and CDR2 SVGAGI (reference sequence). The CDR3 nucleotides read TGTGCCAGCAGTTACTTGGACCCGCGAGAGAATGAGCAGTTCTTC. Its protein product is CASSYLDPRENEQFF.

The V and J genes are TRBV10-3 and TRBJ1-3, with 7 bases aligning to TRBD1. The germline V gene has CDR1 ENHRY and CDR2 SYGVKD. V lost 8 bases, J lost 0 bases, and 7 bases stayed unmatched. The CDR3 is 15 amino acids. The CDR3 spells CAIGTDSLSGNTIYF. The CDR3 DNA follows: TGTGCCATCGGGACAGACAGCCTCTCTGGAAACACCATATATTTT.

The V call is TRBV28, the J call TRBJ2-1; perhaps TRBD2 as D (5 bases). The V and J ends lost 6 bases and 7 bases respectively, with 16 bases between them. This CDR3 spans 14 amino acids. CDR1 is MDHEN, CDR2 SYDVKM, per germline. The CDR3 bases are TGTGCCAGCAGCCCCTTTATCGGGAAAAATGAGCAGTTCTTC. Protein: CASSPFIGKNEQFF.

This clone was counted a single time. The chain carries TRBV28 and TRBJ1-2; D ambiguous. The CDR3 has 15 residues. Trimming left V 6 bases short and J 4 bases short, with 18 bases between. Germline V gives CDR1 MDHEN, CDR2 SYDVKM. The CDR3 DNA follows: TGTGCCAGCAGCCACCCCGGTACAGCCTTCTATGGCTACACCTTC. This sequence encodes CASSHPGTAFYGYTF.

The V gene is TRBV4-1, the J gene TRBJ1-5, with no clear D. Trimming left V 1 base short and J 5 bases short, with 15 bases between. Germline CDR1 MGHRA, CDR2 YSYEKL. The CDR3 totals 16 residues. As DNA, the CDR3 is TGCGCCAGCAGCCAAGGGACGGCGCGGGCAGATCAGCCCCAGCATTTT. This sequence encodes CASSQGTARADQPQHF.

The genes are TRBV19 and TRBJ1-2; no clear D. CDR1 is LNHDA and CDR2 is SQIVND in the germline V gene (reference sequence). The CDR3 is 16 amino acids. Trimming removed 3 bases at V and 1 base at J, with 15 bases between. CDR3 DNA: TGTGCCAGTAGTATCTCGGACGGAGCCCTTAACTATGGCTACACCTTC. Amino acid sequence: CASSISDGALNYGYTF.

The chain has TRBV18 and TRBJ1-1; 9 positions match TRBD1. CDR3 size: 14 residues. V shed 3 bases, J shed 1 base, and the junction held 0 bases outside the gene matches. Germline values: CDR1 KGHSH, CDR2 LQKENI. The CDR3 sequence is CASSPGQGNTEAFF. DNA of the CDR3: TGTGCCAGCTCACCGGGACAGGGGAACACTGAAGCTTTCTTT.

This clone is a singleton in its sample. The J gene is TRBJ2-7, the V gene TRBV7-9, with D possibly being TRBD2 (6 bases). Germline CDR1 is SEHNR and CDR2 is FQNEAQ (reference sequence). V lost 3 bases to trimming and J lost 3 bases, with 18 bases between them. CDR3 length: 16 amino acids. Written as DNA, the CDR3 is TGTGCCAGCAGCTTCCGTCCCGGGGAGGCTCTCTACGAGCAGTACTTC. Translated, it gives CASSFRPGEALYEQYF.

This chain connects TRBV13 to TRBJ1-2, with D possibly being TRBD1 (5 bases). This CDR3 is built from 16 residues. Per the germline V gene, CDR1 is PRHDT and CDR2 is FYEKMQ (reference sequence). Trimming removed 5 bases at V and 3 bases at J, with 19 bases between. CDR3 region: CASSTKGPAGDYGYTF. CDR3 DNA: TGTGCCAGCAGCACAAAGGGGCCCGCGGGGGACTATGGCTACACCTTC.

The chain uses TRBV28 and TRBJ2-5; 8 bases are a match to TRBD2. J gave up 2 bases and V 6 bases, and 5 bases lay outside the gene matches. The length of the CDR3 is 14 residues. Per the germline V gene, CDR1 is MDHEN and CDR2 is SYDVKM. CDR3 nucleotides: TGTGCCAGCAGCTCGACGGGAGGGCAAGAGACCCAGTACTTC. This translates into CASSSTGGQETQYF. The full variable domain, rest sourced from reference TRBV28 and TRBJ2-5, is DVKVTQSSRYLVKRTGEKVFLECVQDMDHENMFWYRQDPGLGLRLIYFSYDVKMKEKGDIPEGYSVSREKKERFSLILESASTNQTSMYLCASSSTGGQETQYFGPGTRLLVL.

The rearrangement links TRBV29-1 to TRBJ2-7; possibly TRBD1 for D (6 bases). The CDR3 spans 12 residues. V lost 5 bases to trimming and J lost 2 bases, with 10 bases between them. Germline CDR1 and CDR2: SQVTM and ANQGSEA. CDR3 in amino acids: CSVIGQTYEQYF. The CDR3 DNA is TGCAGCGTTATAGGACAGACCTACGAGCAGTACTTC.

The CDR3 spells CASSVGSPYEQYF. The CDR3 DNA is TGTGCCAGCAGCGTCGGGAGCCCATACGAGCAGTACTTC. The chain joins TRBV9 to TRBJ2-7; a weak D match, TRBD2 (6 bases). The V gene's germline CDR1 is SGDLS and CDR2 YYNGEE. V was clipped by 2 bases and J by 4 bases, with 10 bases between them. The CDR3 is made up of 13 amino acids.

The CDR3 DNA is TGTGCCAGCAGTCTTCTCCAGGGTACAGAGACCCAGTACTTC. Translation: CASSLLQGTETQYF. The V and J genes are TRBV28 and TRBJ2-5; TRBD1 is a possible D gene (5 bases). The CDR3 sequence is 14 residues long. Per the germline V gene, CDR1 is MDHEN and CDR2 is SYDVKM. V was pared by 5 bases and J by 4 bases, with 14 bases between.